The rows below give T cell receptor beta chains drawn from one sample of a study of blood T cells in healthy people across ages. Each CDR3 protein gets one entry after TCRdb re-called the 5' RACE reads with MiXCR. The sample consists of roughly 720,000 distinct CDR3 sequences, about 53% of them appearing once. The sample consisted of blood. These receptors all stem from a man older than 75 in good health. Each CDR3 is given with its conserved first and last residue. D genes are given only for firm matches. Clone size appears in some rows only: once, few, many, or a class for an expanded clone.

D gene,J gene,V gene,clone size,CDR3 protein,CDR3 DNA
.,TRBJ1-1,TRBV13,.,CASSPLWQAERENTEAFF,TGTGCCAGCAGCCCCCTTTGGCAGGCGGAAAGGGAGAACACTGAAGCTTTCTTT
.,TRBJ2-5,TRBV27,.,CASSKRAEWSQETQYF,TGTGCCAGCAGTAAACGGGCCGAGTGGAGCCAAGAGACCCAGTACTTC
.,TRBJ2-1,TRBV14,few,CASSQEPSPKQFF,TGTGCCAGCAGCCAAGAACCCAGTCCTAAGCAGTTCTTC
TRBD2,TRBJ2-3,TRBV10-3,.,CAISGTSGSQDTQYF,TGTGCCATCAGTGGGACTAGCGGGAGTCAAGATACGCAGTATTTT
TRBD2,TRBJ2-3,TRBV28,.,CASSLGYLTSGSSRYAYF,TGTGCCAGCAGTTTAGGATATTTGACTAGCGGGAGTTCTAGATACGCGTATTTT
.,TRBJ1-1,TRBV7-2,.,CASSFGQVTEAFF,TGTGCCAGCAGCTTTGGGCAGGTCACTGAAGCTTTCTTT
.,TRBJ2-2,TRBV11-2,.,CASSFEGSIPGELFF,TGTGCCAGCAGCTTCGAGGGGTCGATCCCCGGGGAGCTGTTTTTT
TRBD2,TRBJ2-7,TRBV18,.,CASTPLAGVSYEQYF,TGTGCCAGCACCCCACTAGCGGGAGTGTCCTACGAGCAGTACTTC
.,TRBJ2-3,TRBV12-3/TRBV12-4,few,CASSLAHRYAYF,TGTGCCAGCAGTTTAGCGCACAGATACGCGTATTTT
TRBD1,TRBJ2-5,TRBV28,.,CASSLGQAKETQYF,TGTGCCAGCAGTTTGGGACAGGCGAAAGAGACCCAGTACTTC
.,TRBJ2-7,TRBV3-1,.,CASSQGLVEQYF,TGTGCCAGCAGCCAAGGCTTGGTCGAGCAGTACTTC
TRBD1,TRBJ2-7,TRBV4-2,few,CASSQEWQGASYEQYF,TGTGCCAGCAGCCAAGAATGGCAGGGGGCCTCCTACGAGCAGTACTTC
TRBD2,TRBJ2-7,TRBV27,.,CASSKGTSGFSYEQYF,TGTGCCAGCAGTAAAGGAACTAGCGGGTTCTCCTACGAGCAGTACTTC
.,TRBJ2-7,TRBV7-6,few,CASSLKGPGEQYF,TGTGCCAGCAGCTTAAAGGGACCGGGCGAGCAGTACTTC
TRBD2,TRBJ2-4,TRBV7-3,.,CASSPQGGLAGSDASKNIQYF,TGTGCCAGCAGCCCCCAAGGGGGGCTAGCGGGGTCGGATGCGTCCAAAAACATTCAGTACTTC
.,TRBJ2-4,TRBV24-1,few,CATSDGSRGAKNIQYF,TGTGCCACCAGTGATGGGTCTCGGGGGGCCAAAAACATTCAGTACTTC
.,TRBJ2-3,TRBV4-2,.,CASSQDVGGTDTQYF,TGTGCCAGCAGCCAAGATGTTGGTGGCACAGATACGCAGTATTTT